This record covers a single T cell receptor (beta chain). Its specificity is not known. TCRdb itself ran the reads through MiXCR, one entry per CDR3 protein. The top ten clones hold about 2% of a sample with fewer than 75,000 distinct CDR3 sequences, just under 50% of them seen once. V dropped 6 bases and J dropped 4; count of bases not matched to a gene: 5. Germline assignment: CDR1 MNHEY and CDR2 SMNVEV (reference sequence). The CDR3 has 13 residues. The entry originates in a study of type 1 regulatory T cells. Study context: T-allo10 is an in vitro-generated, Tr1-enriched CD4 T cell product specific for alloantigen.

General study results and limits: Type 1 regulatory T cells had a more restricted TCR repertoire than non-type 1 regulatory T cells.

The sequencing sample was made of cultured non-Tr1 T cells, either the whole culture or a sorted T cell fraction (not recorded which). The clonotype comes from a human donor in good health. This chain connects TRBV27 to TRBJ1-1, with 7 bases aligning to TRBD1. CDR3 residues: CASRRNRGTEAFF. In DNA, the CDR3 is TGTGCCAGCAGGCGGAACAGGGGCACTGAAGCTTTCTTT.